Detailed here is one T cell receptor beta chain. This entry comes from a study of blood T cell repertoires in COVID-19. About the study: The United States, Italy and Spain supplied acute and convalescent COVID-19 samples. T cells, B-cell-depleted T cells, or PBMCs provided the cDNA or gDNA that served as material.

Per the original methods: Estimated nucleated cell counts came from reference gene primer amplification. Generated by immunoSEQ multiplex PCR, the TCRdb table keeps only in-frame clones and is missing some. V and J calls and clone size are copied from that table; D and trimming were computed from the DNA. Of 120,000 or so clones in the sample, roughly 80% were seen once. V shed 5 bases, J shed 5 bases, and the junction held 11 bases outside the gene matches. Germline-derived CDR1 and CDR2 are SGHNT and YYREEE (reference sequence). CDR3 length: 15 amino acids. Input material: peripheral blood. This clonotype was obtained from a human donor in a cohort sampled during active COVID-19. V usage is TRBV5-4 and J usage is TRBJ2-7; 9 nucleotides line up with TRBD1. The CDR3 reads CASSLTGGLANEQYF. In DNA, the CDR3 is TGTGCCAGCAGTTTGACAGGGGGGCTGGCCAACGAGCAGTACTTC.